This entry is about one T cell receptor (beta chain). Its antigen is undetermined. PCR employed 60 Vbeta and 13 Jbeta primers. TCRdb's copy holds only in-frame clones and misses some; the assay was immunoSEQ multiplex PCR. Recorded for this sample: some 120,000 clones. These data originate in a study of cytomegalovirus exposure and HLA in healthy donors. Study-wide points: When presence/absence was analysed, sequencing depth was taken to be roughly uniform across donors. Common viral pathogens (according to a later analysis) appeared linked to several of the most significant clusters.

The CDR3 is 14 residues long. The V and J ends lost 0 bases and 5 bases, in that order; junction bases with no gene match: 2. Germline V gene data show CDR1 as SGHRS and CDR2 as YFSETQ. The chain uses TRBV5-1 and TRBJ2-1, with 7 positions matching TRBD2. This TCR was sampled from a man aged 25-40 years in good health and CMV-seronegative. The source material was PBMCs. The CDR3 reads CASSLATSDNEQFF. CDR3 DNA sequence: TGCGCCAGCAGCTTGGCTACTAGCGACAATGAGCAGTTCTTC.